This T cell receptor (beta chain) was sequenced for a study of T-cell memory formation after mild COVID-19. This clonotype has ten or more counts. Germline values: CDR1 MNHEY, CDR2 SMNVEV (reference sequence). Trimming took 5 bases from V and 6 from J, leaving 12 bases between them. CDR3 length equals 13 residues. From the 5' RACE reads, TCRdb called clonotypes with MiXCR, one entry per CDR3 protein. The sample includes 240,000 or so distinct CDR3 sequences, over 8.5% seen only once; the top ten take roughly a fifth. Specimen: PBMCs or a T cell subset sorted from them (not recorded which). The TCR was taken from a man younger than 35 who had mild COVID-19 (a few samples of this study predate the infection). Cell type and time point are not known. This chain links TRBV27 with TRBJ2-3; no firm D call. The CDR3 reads CASSPANSDTQYF. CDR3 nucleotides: TGTGCCAGCAGTCCCGCTAACTCCGATACGCAGTATTTT.